This entry is about one TCR beta chain. The antigen remains unidentified. This sample stems from a study of identical twins. Findings and caveats of the study: Fewer insertions characterized abundant cord blood beta clonotypes, whereas memory repertoires showed none.

Trimming cost V 4 bases and J 2 bases; bases outside gene matches: 6. Germline loops: CDR1 MDHEN, CDR2 SYDVKM. The CDR3 has 15 amino acids. TCRdb called the 5' RACE reads again in MiXCR, with one record for every CDR3 protein. The sample contains about 660,000 distinct CDR3 sequences, 8.5% to 9.5% of which appear only once. The same data also contributed to another study, on yellow fever vaccine responses in identical twins.

V gene TRBV28 combines with J gene TRBJ2-5; 8 nucleotides align to TRBD2. The TCR was taken from a woman under 30 in good health. The sequencing sample was made of PBMCs. The CDR3 DNA reads as TGTGCCAGCAGTTCCCAGACTAGCGAGCAAGAGACCCAGTACTTC. It codes for CASSSQTSEQETQYF.